The entry below gives a single T cell receptor beta chain sequence along with its context. This sample was taken from a study of T cell repertoires in ileal Crohn's disease. Study in general: Biopsies of the neoterminal ileum at postoperative colonoscopy form M6 samples.

Repertoires were generated with immunoSEQ multiplex PCR, while TCRdb's copy carries only in-frame clones and drops some. Here the sample spans some 10,000 clones, approximately 80% being singletons. Time point reported: neoterminal ileum biopsy at postoperative endoscopy, about 6 months after surgery. The CDR3 has 17 residues. Looked up from germline, CDR1 is MGHRA and CDR2 is YSYEKL. Trimming cost V 0 bases and J 3 bases, with 17 bases left between them. The chain links TRBV4-1 to TRBJ1-2; a weak D match, TRBD1 (5 bases). The sequence was collected from an adult with Crohn's disease. The specimen was ileal tissue. The CDR3 reads CASSQDLSGGTDYGYTF. CDR3 sequence (DNA): TGCGCCAGCAGCCAAGACCTTTCGGGGGGGACTGACTATGGCTACACCTTC.